The rows below give T cell receptor beta chains drawn from one sample of a study of blood T cells in healthy people across ages. TCRdb ran MiXCR on the 5' RACE reads and lists one entry per CDR3 protein. This sample has roughly 1,800,000 distinct CDR3 sequences, with 49% found just once. Sequenced material: blood. These receptor sequences come from a woman aged 40 to 50 in good health. CDR3s include the opening cysteine and the closing phenylalanine or tryptophan. A D gene is named only where the DNA matches it firmly. Clone sizes are given selectively: once, few, many, or a class where the clone is expanded.

clone size	V gene	D gene	J gene	CDR3 DNA	CDR3 protein
.	TRBV20-1	.	TRBJ1-1	TGCAGTGCTCCAACGGGGGAAGTAAAATTCCCTGAAGCTTTCTTT	CSAPTGEVKFPEAFF
few	TRBV4-1	.	TRBJ2-3	TGCGCCAGCAGCCAAAGTGCCGGGAGCTACACAGATACGCAGTATTTT	CASSQSAGSYTDTQYF
.	TRBV7-2	.	TRBJ2-5	TGTGCCAGCAGCTTAGCGCCGGGGGTTAGGGAGACCCAGTACTTC	CASSLAPGVRETQYF
.	TRBV11-2	.	TRBJ2-7	TGTGCCAGCAGCCGGTTGGAGGGGACTTCTCCCTACGAGCAGTACTTC	CASSRLEGTSPYEQYF
.	TRBV20-1	TRBD2	TRBJ2-1	TGCAGTGCTATAACCCCCTGGACTAGCGGGGGTTACAATGAGCAGTTCTTC	CSAITPWTSGGYNEQFF
.	TRBV4-2	.	TRBJ2-2	TGTGCCAGCAGCCAAATCGGAGGGGGCAAGAACACCGGGGAGCTGTTTTTT	CASSQIGGGKNTGELFF
.	TRBV7-6	.	TRBJ2-3	TGTGCCAGCAGCTTATCCCGAAACCCCACAGATACGCAGTATTTT	CASSLSRNPTDTQYF
few	TRBV28	.	TRBJ2-7	TGTGCCAGCAGCCACCCCGACGGGACCTACGAGCAGTACTTC	CASSHPDGTYEQYF
.	TRBV7-2	.	TRBJ2-3	TGTGCCAGCAGCCCAGAAGGGGTAATTGGCACAGATACGCAGTATTTT	CASSPEGVIGTDTQYF
.	TRBV24-1	TRBD1	TRBJ2-6	TGTGCCACCAGTGAATCGAGGGATCCCGAGACAGGGGGCGCTGGGGCCAACGTCCTGACTTTC	CATSESRDPETGGAGANVLTF
.	TRBV4-3	TRBD2	TRBJ2-7	TGCGCCAGCAGCCAAGATACCGGGACTAGTACTCAGTACTTC	CASSQDTGTSTQYF
.	TRBV3-1	.	TRBJ2-7	TGTGCCAGCAGCCAAGATTCCGCGGGGGCCCAGGAGCAGTACTTC	CASSQDSAGAQEQYF
.	TRBV4-1	TRBD2	TRBJ2-7	TGCGCCAGCAGCCTAACCGGGACTAGTGAAATCGAGCAGTACTTC	CASSLTGTSEIEQYF
.	TRBV9	TRBD2	TRBJ2-5	TGTGCCAGCAGCGCAGATCCCGGACTAGCGTCGGAGACCCAGTACTTC	CASSADPGLASETQYF
.	TRBV6-1	.	TRBJ2-3	TGTGCCAGCAGTAAGTCAGGGGTGGCAGATACGCAGTATTTT	CASSKSGVADTQYF
.	TRBV9	.	TRBJ2-1	TGTGCCAGCAGCACCAGGACAGTGGACAATGAGCAGTTCTTC	CASSTRTVDNEQFF
.	TRBV2	.	TRBJ2-7	TGTGCCAGCAGTGAATCGGGATTGCACTACGAGCAGTACTTC	CASSESGLHYEQYF
.	TRBV7-8	.	TRBJ1-2	TGTGCCAGCAGCTTAGTGGGCGGCCCTACGGACTATGGCTACACCTTC	CASSLVGGPTDYGYTF
.	TRBV20-1	.	TRBJ2-5	TGCAGTGCTAAAATGACAGGACAAGAGACCCAGTACTTC	CSAKMTGQETQYF
.	TRBV20-1	.	TRBJ2-7	TGCAGTGCTAGGCTCCCCCGAGGTTTCTTTTCCTACAATGAGCAGTACTTC	CSARLPRGFFSYNEQYF
.	TRBV20-1	.	TRBJ2-1	TGCAGTGCTAAAGGCGGACGCAATGAGCAGTTCTTC	CSAKGGRNEQFF
.	TRBV16	TRBD1	TRBJ2-7	TGTGCCAGCATCAAGACAGGGGGCGAGCAGTACTTC	CASIKTGGEQYF
.	TRBV29-1	.	TRBJ1-4	TGCAGCGTTGGCTGGAACGCCGAAAAACTGTTTTTT	CSVGWNAEKLFF
.	TRBV5-6	.	TRBJ2-7	TGTGCCAGCAGCCCCCGGGGATCCGACGGCGAGCAGTACTTC	CASSPRGSDGEQYF
.	TRBV7-3	.	TRBJ2-1	TGTGCCAGAAGCTTAAGGGGATCGAGCTACAATGAGCAGTTCTTC	CARSLRGSSYNEQFF
few	TRBV2	TRBD1	TRBJ2-5	TGTGCCAGCAGTCCGGGAACCGGGACAGCCCAAGAGACCCAGTACTTC	CASSPGTGTAQETQYF
many	TRBV12-3/TRBV12-4	TRBD1	TRBJ2-6	TGTGCCAGCAGTATAGGACAGGGGCGCTCTGGGGCCAACGTCCTGACTTTC	CASSIGQGRSGANVLTF
.	TRBV7-9	.	TRBJ1-1	TGTGCCAGCAGCTTTGGGGGGAGGAACGCTTTCTTT	CASSFGGRNAFF
many	TRBV9	TRBD2	TRBJ2-5	TGTGCCAGCAGCCCTCCTAGCGGGGAAGAGACCCAGTACTTC	CASSPPSGEETQYF
.	TRBV28	.	TRBJ2-7	TGTGCCAGCAGTCGTGGACAAGGGGGATACTACGAGCAGTACTTC	CASSRGQGGYYEQYF
.	TRBV27	TRBD1	TRBJ2-7	TGTGCCAGCAGTTCCGGGACAGCCCTATACGAGCAGTACTTC	CASSSGTALYEQYF
.	TRBV29-1	TRBD1	TRBJ2-1	TGCAGCGGAGAGGGGAGCACAGGGGCATCCTACAATGAGCAGTTCTTC	CSGEGSTGASYNEQFF
.	TRBV29-1	.	TRBJ2-1	TGCAGCGTTGAAAGGGGCATGAGCGGGAATGAGCAGTTCTTC	CSVERGMSGNEQFF
many	TRBV6-4	.	TRBJ2-5	TGTGCCAGCAGTAGGGGCCCTGGAGAGACCCAGTACTTC	CASSRGPGETQYF
few	TRBV5-1	.	TRBJ1-2	TGCGCCAGCAGCTTGGGGGCAGGAGATCATAACTATGGCTACACCTTC	CASSLGAGDHNYGYTF
.	TRBV6-2/TRBV6-3	.	TRBJ2-3	TGTGCCAGCAGCAATCCCCGAGTCTCCGGTAGCACAGATACGCAGTATTTT	CASSNPRVSGSTDTQYF
few	TRBV9	.	TRBJ1-1	TGTGCCAGCAGCGTAGCTGACACTGAAGCTTTCTTT	CASSVADTEAFF
few	TRBV6-1	.	TRBJ2-5	TGTGCCAGCATGCGGGACGGAGAAGAGACCCAGTACTTC	CASMRDGEETQYF
few	TRBV7-9	.	TRBJ2-7	TGTGCCAGCAGCTTAAAAGGACCCTACTACGAGCAGTACTTC	CASSLKGPYYEQYF
few	TRBV6-6	.	TRBJ2-5	TGTGCCAGCAGTGACGACAGGATTCAAGAGACCCAGTACTTC	CASSDDRIQETQYF
few	TRBV28	.	TRBJ2-7	TGTGCCAGCGGTATCTCAGGGAAGCAGTACTTC	CASGISGKQYF
.	TRBV4-3	.	TRBJ2-3	TGCGCCAGCAGCCAAGGGTCGCGGGGAGGCACAGATACGCAGTATTTT	CASSQGSRGGTDTQYF
.	TRBV25-1	.	TRBJ2-3	TGTGCCAGCAGTCGAATAACCGGCAGGCCAACCACAGATACGCAGTATTTT	CASSRITGRPTTDTQYF
few	TRBV7-8	.	TRBJ2-7	TGTGCCAGCAGCGTAAACAGGGCCTCCTACGAGCAGTACTTC	CASSVNRASYEQYF
.	TRBV13	TRBD1	TRBJ1-2	TGTGCCAGCAGCTTGACAGGGGGCGGCTACTATGGCTACACCTTC	CASSLTGGGYYGYTF
few	TRBV29-1	.	TRBJ2-3	TGCAGCGTTGGGCGGACAGACACAGATACGCAGTATTTT	CSVGRTDTDTQYF
.	TRBV3-1	TRBD1	TRBJ1-1	TGTGCCAGCAGCCTACGAACAGGGGGCTTCCCATTGAACACTGAAGCTTTCTTT	CASSLRTGGFPLNTEAFF
.	TRBV12-3/TRBV12-4	TRBD2	TRBJ2-3	TGTGCCAGCAGCCTCACTAGCGGGGGGCTCCCGGGCACAGATACGCAGTATTTT	CASSLTSGGLPGTDTQYF
few	TRBV6-1	.	TRBJ2-5	TGTGCCAGCAGTGATTGGGACAATGCGGGCGGCGAGACCCAGTACTTC	CASSDWDNAGGETQYF
few	TRBV6-2/TRBV6-3	TRBD2	TRBJ2-1	TGTGCCAGCGTCAAGCGGGGGGCCTCCTACAATGAGCAGTTCTTC	CASVKRGASYNEQFF